This T cell receptor (beta chain) appears in the sequencing data of a study of identical twins. MiXCR, run by TCRdb on the 5' RACE reads, gives a single entry per CDR3 protein. The sample includes about 570,000 distinct CDR3 sequences, just under 10% of them seen just once. V was pared by 6 bases and J by 7 bases, with 14 bases of the junction left unmatched. Per the germline V gene, CDR1 is DFQATT and CDR2 is SNEGSKA (reference sequence). CDR3 length: 15 amino acids. The sample was also linked to a second study, of yellow fever vaccine responses in identical twins.

Sequencing used PBMCs. The chain joins TRBV20-1 to TRBJ2-1, with 8 bases lining up with TRBD2. This TCR came from a woman under 30 in good health. DNA of the CDR3: TGCAGTGCCACAACTCGGGAGGGCTTGATTAATGAGCAGTTCTTC. Encoded protein: CSATTREGLINEQFF.